A single sample is the source of the 29 T cell receptor beta chains below, sequenced in a study of blood T cell repertoires in COVID-19. Only in-frame clones appear in the TCRdb table, and some are missing; sequencing was by immunoSEQ multiplex PCR. The sample contains a few hundred thousand clones, approximately 90% of which appear only once. The sample comprised PBMCs or T cells enriched from blood (not recorded which). These receptors all come from a human donor in a cohort exposed to, infected with or recovered from COVID-19 (not recorded which). The donor label of this sample is uncertain.

This clone has more than one count but fewer than ten. For the CDR3, the DNA is TGCAGTGCTAGTACGGACACTTCAGGGCATTCACCCCTCCACTTT. Translation gives CSASTDTSGHSPLHF. This chain joins TRBV20-1 and TRBJ1-6, with D perhaps TRBD1 (5 bases). Germline CDR1 and CDR2: DFQATT and SNEGSKA (reference sequence). The V end lost 3 bases, the J end lost 8 bases, and 17 bases lay between the germline ends. There are 15 residues in the CDR3.

This rearrangement joins TRBV6-1 to TRBJ2-5; possible D gene TRBD1, 5 bases. This CDR3 is 13 amino acids long. Germline V lookup: CDR1 MNHNS, CDR2 SASEGT. V lost 3 bases and J 3 bases, leaving 8 bases between the germline ends. The CDR3, as DNA: TGTGCCAGCAGTGAGGCCAGGGAAGAGACCCAGTACTTC. As protein: CASSEAREETQYF.

The rearrangement uses TRBV9 and TRBJ1-3, with unresolved D. Germline loops: CDR1 SGDLS, CDR2 YYNGEE. V gave up 0 bases and J gave up 4 bases, with 14 bases separating them. The CDR3 sequence is 16 residues long. CDR3 amino acids: CASSVEWRGIGNTIYF. CDR3 nucleotide sequence: TGTGCCAGCAGCGTAGAATGGAGAGGAATCGGAAACACCATATATTTT.

This sequence joins TRBV5-6 and TRBJ1-1; D is possibly TRBD1 (5 bases). CDR3 size: 15 residues. Deletions cut 4 bases from V and 0 bases from J, with 13 bases between. Looked up from germline, CDR1 is SGHDT and CDR2 is YYEEEE. The CDR3 coding sequence is TGTGCCAGCAGCCCCCTGGGGCTCTTGAACACTGAAGCTTTCTTT. Protein product: CASSPLGLLNTEAFF.

The rearrangement links TRBV5-4 to TRBJ1-4; D is uncertain. Between the trimmed V and J ends, which lost 0 bases and 7 bases, there was a span of 13 bases. This CDR3 is 15 amino acids long. The V gene's germline CDR1 is SGHNT and CDR2 YYREEE (reference sequence). CDR3 protein: CASSLAGEGGEKLFF. The CDR3 bases are TGTGCCAGCAGCTTGGCCGGGGAGGGTGGTGAAAAACTGTTTTTT.

This clone was counted a single time. The chain employs TRBV6-2 or TRBV6-3 and TRBJ1-4, with D possibly matching TRBD1 (6 bases). V was clipped by 6 bases and J by 8 bases, with 19 bases between them. The CDR3 contains 15 residues. From germline, CDR1 is MNHEY and CDR2 SVGEGT. The CDR3 sequence is CASSPTGTTLEKLFF. The CDR3 DNA is TGTGCCAGCAGCCCAACCGGGACAACTCTCGAAAAACTGTTTTTT.

Comment on this clone: Other DNA sequences in the same sample also yield this CDR3. The chain combines TRBV7-2 with TRBJ1-5; 7 bases fit TRBD1. With 2 bases clipped from V and 6 bases from J, the junction kept 4 bases outside the gene matches. The CDR3 totals 14 residues. The V gene's germline CDR1 is SGHTA and CDR2 FQGNSA. In DNA, the CDR3 is TGTGCCAGCAGCTTAAGACAGGGCGGTCAGCCCCAGCATTTT. It is translated as CASSLRQGGQPQHF.

This chain connects TRBV6-5 to TRBJ1-1; 9 bases line up with TRBD1. The CDR3 spans 13 residues. CDR1 MNHEY and CDR2 SVGAGI come from the germline V gene. Losses at the gene ends were 2 bases for V and 7 bases for J; bases not matched to a gene: 2. The CDR3 here is CASSYDRGNEAFF. CDR3 nucleotide sequence: TGTGCCAGCAGTTACGACAGGGGGAATGAAGCTTTCTTT.

The genes are TRBV10-2 and TRBJ2-7, with D possibly matching TRBD1 (7 bases). The germline V and J ends were trimmed by 7 bases and 4 bases, with 14 bases remaining between them. The CDR3 consists of 13 residues. From germline, CDR1 is WSHSY and CDR2 SAAADI. The chain's CDR3 is CASTLTGTYEQYF. The CDR3 nucleotides are TGCGCCAGCACCTTGACAGGGACTTACGAGCAGTACTTC.

The CDR3 loop reads CASKQAGGETQYF. DNA for the CDR3: TGTGCCAGCAAACAGGCCGGTGGGGAGACCCAGTACTTC. The gene calls are TRBV11-2 and TRBJ2-5; TRBD1 might be the D (5 bases). The CDR3 spans 13 residues. Germline lookup yields CDR1 SGHAT and CDR2 FQNNGV. Trimming cost V 7 bases and J 5 bases, with 14 bases left between them.

In DNA, the CDR3 is TGTGCCATCTTCGAGGGACAGAACACCGGGGAGCTGTTTTTT. It translates to CAIFEGQNTGELFF. This rearrangement joins TRBV6-5 to TRBJ2-2, with a tentative D call TRBD1 (6 bases). CDR3 length: 14 amino acids. V lost 10 bases and J lost 1, with 13 bases in between. CDR1 is MNHEY and CDR2 is SVGAGI in the germline V gene.

The chain combines TRBV4-1 with TRBJ2-3; 8 bases map to TRBD2. This CDR3 contains 18 residues. Germline V CDR1 and CDR2: MGHRA, YSYEKL. The V segment lost 1 base and the J segment 0 bases; nucleotides outside the gene matches: 9. Here the CDR3 reads CASSQVRPLAASTDTQYF. The CDR3 DNA sequence: TGCGCCAGCAGCCAAGTCCGCCCACTAGCGGCTAGCACAGATACGCAGTATTTT.

The chain has TRBV11-2 and TRBJ2-7; 7 bases agree with TRBD1. Trimming at V came to 5 bases and at J to 6 bases, leaving 4 bases not matched to a gene. This CDR3 comprises 12 residues. Germline V lookup: CDR1 SGHAT, CDR2 FQNNGV. CDR3 region: CASSVTGAEQYF. For the CDR3, the DNA is TGTGCCAGCAGCGTTACAGGGGCCGAGCAGTACTTC.

The V call is TRBV7-3, the J call TRBJ2-1, with 9 bases that match TRBD1. With V trimmed by 0 bases and J by 5 bases, 5 bases remained unmatched. CDR3 length: 16 amino acids. Germline V gives CDR1 SGHTA, CDR2 FQGTGA. The CDR3 DNA reads as TGTGCCAGCAGCTTAACAGCCGGGACAGGGAACAATGAGCAGTTCTTC. Amino acids: CASSLTAGTGNNEQFF.

This chain uses TRBV10-3 with TRBJ1-2; the D gene is possibly TRBD1 (6 bases). This CDR3 is built from 13 residues. The V end lost 2 bases, the J end lost 5 bases, and 9 bases lay between the germline ends. CDR1 and CDR2 from the germline V gene are ENHRY and SYGVKD. The CDR3 region is CAISEGQLYGYTF. The DNA for the CDR3 is TGTGCCATCAGTGAGGGACAGCTATATGGCTACACCTTC.

As to this clone: This specimen includes other DNA sequences encoding the same CDR3. The chain recombines TRBV11-2 with TRBJ1-1; D remains ambiguous. The V gene's germline CDR1 is SGHAT and CDR2 FQNNGV. V lost 0 bases, J lost 6 bases, and 8 bases lay in between. The CDR3 runs 13 residues. The CDR3 loop reads CASSLDRRAEAFF. CDR3 sequence (DNA): TGTGCCAGCAGCTTAGATAGGAGAGCTGAAGCTTTCTTT.

The chain carries TRBV2 and TRBJ2-1, with D tentatively TRBD1 (7 bases). The CDR3 has 14 amino acids. With 3 bases removed from V and 7 bases from J, the gap between germline ends came to 13 bases. The germline gives CDR1 SNHLY, CDR2 FYNNEI. The CDR3 region has the DNA TGTGCCAGCAGTGATCAGGGGGGTCGGAATGAGCAGTTCTTC. The encoded protein is CASSDQGGRNEQFF.

This chain uses TRBV4-2 with TRBJ1-2; 11 bases align to TRBD1. Germline CDR1 is LGHNA and CDR2 is YNFKEQ. The length of the CDR3 is 14 residues. Losses at the gene ends were 6 bases for V and 2 bases for J; bases not matched to a gene: 2. In DNA, the CDR3 is TGTGCCAGCAGAGGGACAGGGGGGAACTATGGCTACACCTTC. Translated: CASRGTGGNYGYTF.

The chain's CDR3 is CASSKRGFAQGRTNTGELFF. The CDR3 DNA reads TGTGCCAGCAGCAAACGAGGGTTTGCTCAGGGGCGGACGAACACCGGGGAGCTGTTTTTT. This rearrangement joins TRBV21-1 to TRBJ2-2; whether TRBD1, the table's D call, matches the DNA was not checked. TRBV21-1 represents a pseudogene. This CDR3 contains 20 residues.

The chain recombines TRBV29-1 with TRBJ2-2, with 8 bases matching TRBD1. The CDR3 is 14 amino acids. Germline-derived CDR1 and CDR2 are SQVTM and ANQGSEA. Trimming cost V 6 bases and J 1 base; bases outside gene matches: 4. The CDR3 sequence: CSVPGTGNTGELFF. The CDR3 DNA reads as TGCAGCGTCCCTGGGACAGGGAACACCGGGGAGCTGTTTTTT.

The rearrangement links TRBV11-2 to TRBJ1-1; tentative D call: TRBD1 (6 bases). Trimming took 5 bases from V and 11 from J, leaving 18 bases between them. This CDR3 contains 13 residues. In germline, CDR1 is SGHAT, CDR2 FQNNGV. The CDR3 bases are TGTGCCAGCAGCCCGATCCAGGGGCAACGGGCTTTCTTT. This sequence encodes CASSPIQGQRAFF.

This chain uses TRBV30 with TRBJ2-7; 7 nucleotides match TRBD2. Per the germline V gene, CDR1 is GTSNPN and CDR2 is SVGIG (reference sequence). The CDR3 extends over 13 amino acids. The V gene end was trimmed by 3 bases and the J gene end by 2 bases; junction bases not matched to a gene: 4. The CDR3 loop reads CAWRGGVTYEQYF. The CDR3 DNA follows: TGTGCCTGGAGGGGGGGGGTCACCTACGAGCAGTACTTC.

V is TRBV19 and J is TRBJ2-7; 8 bases line up with TRBD1. The CDR3 has 15 residues. The germline gives CDR1 LNHDA, CDR2 SQIVND (reference sequence). The ends lost 3 bases at V and 3 bases at J; junction bases unmatched: 7. The CDR3 DNA sequence: TGTGCCAGTAGTATCGCGCCAGGGGGCCTCTACGAGCAGTACTTC. Its translation is CASSIAPGGLYEQYF. Supplemented by reference TRBV19 and TRBJ2-7, the full variable domain reads DGGITQSPKYLFRKEGQNVTLSCEQNLNHDAMYWYRQDPGQGLRLIYYSQIVNDFQKGDIAEGYSVSREKKESFPLTVTSAQKNPTAFYLCASSIAPGGLYEQYFGPGTRLTVT.

The V gene is TRBV19, the J gene TRBJ2-1; 8 bases match TRBD1. CDR3 length: 15 amino acids. The germline V gene encodes CDR1 LNHDA and CDR2 SQIVND (reference sequence). Losses at the gene ends were 8 bases for V and 9 bases for J; bases not matched to a gene: 15. The DNA of the CDR3 is TGTGCCAGTTACTCAGGGGGCGCAGGCAGTAGTGAGCAGTTCTTC. It yields the protein CASYSGGAGSSEQFF.

This chain joins TRBV4-2 and TRBJ2-3; 8 bases are a match to TRBD2. The CDR3 contains 15 residues. The V gene's germline CDR1 is LGHNA and CDR2 YNFKEQ. V shed 4 bases, J shed 3 bases, and the junction held 6 bases outside the gene matches. The CDR3 coding sequence is TGTGCCAGCAGCCCGGGGGGGGGCGGGACAGATACGCAGTATTTT. Its translation: CASSPGGGGTDTQYF.

The chain carries TRBV5-1 and TRBJ2-7; TRBD1 is a possible D gene (5 bases). CDR1 is SGHRS and CDR2 is YFSETQ in the germline V gene. V was shortened by 5 bases and J by 3 bases, with 15 bases between the two germline ends. The CDR3 spans 14 residues. The CDR3 DNA reads as TGCGCCAGCAGTAGTCTTAGGGGTTTCTACGAGCAGTACTTC. The encoded protein is CASSSLRGFYEQYF.

This clone was picked up one time. J is TRBJ1-1 and V is TRBV3-1 (or the pseudogene TRBV3-2), with 8 bases fitting TRBD1. This CDR3 has 17 residues. The V gene end was trimmed by 5 bases and the J gene end by 4 bases; junction bases not matched to a gene: 15. The V gene's germline CDR1 is LGHDT and CDR2 YNNKEL (reference sequence). CDR3 region: CASSVRQGSLGGTEAFF. Written as DNA, the CDR3 is TGTGCCAGCAGCGTCCGACAGGGGTCCCTGGGTGGCACTGAAGCTTTCTTT.

The chain uses TRBV3-1 (or the pseudogene TRBV3-2) and TRBJ2-7; D ambiguous. With 1 base removed from V and 0 bases from J, the gap between germline ends came to 13 bases. This CDR3 contains 16 residues. Per germline, CDR1 LGHDT and CDR2 YNNKEL (reference sequence). The CDR3 loop is CASSQVTRLLSYEQYF. Written as DNA, the CDR3 is TGTGCCAGCAGCCAAGTGACAAGGCTTCTCTCCTACGAGCAGTACTTC.

The chain carries TRBV5-5 and TRBJ1-5, with 9 bases that match TRBD1. This CDR3 has 16 residues. Trimming removed 0 bases from V and 7 bases from J; junction bases left unmatched: 8. Germline CDR1 reads SGHKS; CDR2 reads YYEKEE (reference sequence). In DNA form, the CDR3 reads TGTGCCAGCAGCTTGGGGGGACAGGGAATCGGACAGCCCCAGCATTTT. This translates into CASSLGGQGIGQPQHF.